A selection of T cell receptor beta chains follows, all from one sample in a study of blood T cells in healthy people across ages. TCRdb analysed the 5' RACE reads with MiXCR anew, one entry per CDR3 protein. The table shows roughly 830,000 distinct CDR3 sequences, with 55% to 65% occurring only once. The sample comprised blood. Every receptor here comes from a man aged 25 to 40 in good health. Each CDR3 is given with its conserved first and last residue. A D gene is named only where the DNA matches it firmly. Rows give clone size only sometimes, using once, few, many, or a class for an expanded clone.

V gene,clone size,J gene,D gene,CDR3 DNA,CDR3 protein
TRBV15,.,TRBJ1-2,.,TGTGCCACCAGCAGGGACAGCTCCTACTATGGCTGCACCTTC,CATSRDSSYYGCTF
TRBV20-1,.,TRBJ2-7,TRBD1,TGCAGTGCTACCGGGACAGGGGTTTACGAGCAGTACTTC,CSATGTGVYEQYF
TRBV6-5,.,TRBJ2-7,TRBD2,TGTGCCAGCAGAACGACTAGCGGGGTACCTTCCTACGAGCAGTACTTC,CASRTTSGVPSYEQYF
TRBV4-1,once,TRBJ2-4,.,TGCGCCAGCAGCCAAGTAACTACTTTACTAGCCAAAAACATTCAGTACTTC,CASSQVTTLLAKNIQYF
TRBV5-1,.,TRBJ2-3,.,TGCGCCAGCAGCCATGAGGGGAGCGGCCCAAGCACAGATACGCAGTATTTT,CASSHEGSGPSTDTQYF
TRBV29-1,.,TRBJ2-1,.,TGCAGCGGTGTATTGGGGTACGAGCAGTTCTTC,CSGVLGYEQFF
TRBV6-2/TRBV6-3,.,TRBJ2-7,TRBD1,TGTGCCAGCAACCGGGACAGAGTTCTCCTGGAGCAGTACTTC,CASNRDRVLLEQYF
TRBV2,many,TRBJ1-5,TRBD1,TGTGCCAGCAGAACCGGGACAGGGGGCAATCAGCCCCAGCATTTT,CASRTGTGGNQPQHF
TRBV27,once,TRBJ1-6,.,TGTGCCAGCAGTACCCTCGGTGGGGGTTTGAATTCACCCCTCCACTTT,CASSTLGGGLNSPLHF
TRBV5-1,.,TRBJ1-2,TRBD1,TGCGCCAGCGGTCAGGACAGGGAATATGGCTACACCTTC,CASGQDREYGYTF
TRBV7-2,.,TRBJ2-4,.,TGTGCCAGCAGCTTACAAGACATTCAGTACTTC,CASSLQDIQYF
TRBV29-1,.,TRBJ1-2,.,TGCAGCGTTGAAGATATAGGCGGCTACACCTTC,CSVEDIGGYTF
TRBV6-5,.,TRBJ1-5,TRBD1,TGTGCCAGCAGTCAGACAGGGACGATGCAGCCCCAGCATTTT,CASSQTGTMQPQHF
TRBV5-1,.,TRBJ2-1,.,TGCGCCAGCGGCCCGGCCAGCTCCTACAATGAGCAGTTCTTC,CASGPASSYNEQFF
TRBV4-3,.,TRBJ2-1,TRBD2,TGCGCCAGCAGCCAGGCTAGCGGGGGACTGGGGGGGCGCTACAATGAGCAGTTCTTC,CASSQASGGLGGRYNEQFF
TRBV19,.,TRBJ2-1,.,TGTGCCAGCAGATGGGCCCAAAGCTCCTACAATGAGCAGTTCTTC,CASRWAQSSYNEQFF
TRBV4-2,.,TRBJ1-5,TRBD1,TGTGCCAGCAGCCAAGAAGCAGGGGGCTTGCAGCCCCAGCATTTT,CASSQEAGGLQPQHF
TRBV20-1,.,TRBJ1-1,.,TGCAGTGCTAGAGCCGGGAACACTGAAGCTTTCTTT,CSARAGNTEAFF
TRBV27,.,TRBJ2-7,.,TGTGCCATCTCTGTGAGGGCAGGGTACGAGCAGTACTTC,CAISVRAGYEQYF
TRBV20-1,.,TRBJ1-6,.,TGCAGTGCTAGTGGGGGTCGGAATTCACCCCTCCACTTT,CSASGGRNSPLHF
TRBV28,.,TRBJ2-4,.,TGTGCCAGCAGACTCGGCAGGGAAAACATTCAGTACTTC,CASRLGRENIQYF
TRBV4-1,.,TRBJ2-7,.,TGCGCCAGCAGCCCCTGGACGCAAGAAGGGTCCTACGAGCAGTACTTC,CASSPWTQEGSYEQYF
TRBV3-1,.,TRBJ1-6,.,TGTGCCAGCAGCCCTCAACAGCTGAATTCACCCCTCCACTTT,CASSPQQLNSPLHF
TRBV5-1,.,TRBJ1-2,TRBD1,TGCGCCAGCAGCTTGGGAGACAGGGACAACTATGGCTACACCTTC,CASSLGDRDNYGYTF
TRBV20-1,.,TRBJ2-3,TRBD2,TGCAGTGCGGATGGCACTAGCGGGGGGACAGATACGCAGTATTTT,CSADGTSGGTDTQYF
TRBV4-1,.,TRBJ2-3,.,TGCGCCAGCAGCCAAGGCCTAAGCGGGCCTTTCACAGATACGCAGTATTTT,CASSQGLSGPFTDTQYF
TRBV9,.,TRBJ2-5,TRBD2,TGTGCCAGCAGCGTAGAGGGGGGGACTAGACAAGAGACCCAGTACTTC,CASSVEGGTRQETQYF
TRBV6-5,few,TRBJ2-1,TRBD2,TGTGCCAGCAGACTAAGACTAGCGGGGTTCTACAATGAGCAGTTCTTC,CASRLRLAGFYNEQFF
TRBV4-2,.,TRBJ1-2,TRBD1,TGTGCCAGCAGCACTCCGGGACAGGTTAACTATGGCTACACCTTC,CASSTPGQVNYGYTF
TRBV29-1,few,TRBJ2-3,TRBD2,TGCAGCGTTGGGGGGACTATGGTTGAAGATACGCAGTATTTT,CSVGGTMVEDTQYF
TRBV20-1,.,TRBJ2-3,.,TGCAGTGGCAGACCGAGGGATACGCAGTATTTT,CSGRPRDTQYF
TRBV10-3,.,TRBJ2-1,.,TGTGCCATCAGTGTACAGGGCGTGGGCGCCTACAATGAGCAGTTCTTC,CAISVQGVGAYNEQFF
TRBV28,.,TRBJ2-5,.,TGTGCCAGCAGTTTTCCCCGAGGGACGCCTCCCCGGGAGCAGTACTTC,CASSFPRGTPPREQYF
TRBV11-2,.,TRBJ2-6,.,TGTGCCAGCAGCTTAGATCGGGCTACTGGGGCCAACGTCCTGACTTTC,CASSLDRATGANVLTF
TRBV13,.,TRBJ2-5,.,TGTGCCAGCCGTGGGGCCCCGCAAGAGACCCAGTACTTC,CASRGAPQETQYF
TRBV12-3/TRBV12-4,.,TRBJ1-1,.,TGTGCCAGCAGTTTAGGGGGGATGGGAAATACTGAAGCTTTCTTT,CASSLGGMGNTEAFF
TRBV7-2,.,TRBJ1-5,.,TGTGCCAGCAGCCCCCGGACCGATCGGCCCCAGCATTTT,CASSPRTDRPQHF
TRBV10-3,.,TRBJ2-7,.,TGTGCCATCAGGATGAGGGGTTTCGCCTACGACGAGCAGTACTTC,CAIRMRGFAYDEQYF
TRBV5-1,few,TRBJ2-1,TRBD2,TGCGCCAGCAGCTTCCAGCCCTTGGCGGGGGGAACCTACAATGAGCAGTTCTTC,CASSFQPLAGGTYNEQFF
TRBV14,.,TRBJ2-7,TRBD1,TGTGCCAGCCAAGGCGACAGGGGGGAAGAGATCCAGTACTTC,CASQGDRGEEIQYF
TRBV7-3,.,TRBJ1-1,TRBD1,TGTGCCAGCAGCTTAGGGACAGGGCCTGAAGCTTTCTTT,CASSLGTGPEAFF